The clone carrying this T cell receptor beta chain was seen many times. Its antigen is unidentified. The V gene lost 5 bases and the J gene lost 4 bases, with 14 bases spanning the gap. The germline gives CDR1 DFQATT, CDR2 SNEGSKA (reference sequence). The CDR3 is 13 amino acids. The data were taken from a study of regulatory T cells in long-lasting Graves disease. Study-level results: Since the sample size was small, accuracy may have been reduced.

Time point in this sample: newly diagnosed GD, antithyroid drugs for less than 3 months. From RNA extracted from PBMCs, the TCR library was made. A volume of about 9 milliliters of peripheral blood was collected in EDTA tubes. Arm-PCR of CDR3 regions and iRepertoire HTBI primers were the basis on which TCR beta libraries were built. As handled by the study authors: Spanning all samples, the identified segments comprised some 66 TRBV and around 15 TRBJ. MiXCR, applied by TCRdb to the multiplex PCR reads, yields one record per CDR3 protein. The V and J calls were determined by TCRdb, not by the authors. The data show over 350,000 distinct CDR3 sequences, with less than 15% seen just once and approximately 19% held by the top ten. These data were also reused for a study on T cells in Graves' hyperthyroidism and ophthalmopathy.

The chain employs TRBV20-1 and TRBJ1-2; D perhaps matches TRBD1 (6 bases). This specimen was peripheral blood mononuclear cells (PBMCs), taken at new diagnosis, from a patient treated with antithyroid drugs. The clonotype originates from a woman between 45 and 65 years old with Graves disease. CDR3 bases: TGCAGTGCTCTAAGAACAGGGACCTATGGCTACACCTTC. Protein product: CSALRTGTYGYTF.